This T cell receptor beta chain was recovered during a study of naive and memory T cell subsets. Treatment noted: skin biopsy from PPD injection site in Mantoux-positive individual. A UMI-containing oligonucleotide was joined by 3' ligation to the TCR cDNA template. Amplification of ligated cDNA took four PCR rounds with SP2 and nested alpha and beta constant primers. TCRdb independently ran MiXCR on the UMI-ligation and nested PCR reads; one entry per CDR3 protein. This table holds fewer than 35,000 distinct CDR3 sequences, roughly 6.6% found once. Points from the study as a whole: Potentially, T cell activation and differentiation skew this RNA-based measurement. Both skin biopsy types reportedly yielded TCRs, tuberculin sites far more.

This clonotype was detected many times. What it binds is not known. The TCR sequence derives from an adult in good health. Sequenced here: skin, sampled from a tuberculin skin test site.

The CDR3 reads CASSQGQGHSPLHF. The CDR3 DNA reads as TGTGCCAGCAGCCAGGGACAGGGCCATTCACCCCTCCACTTT. V usage is TRBV5-5 and J usage is TRBJ1-6; TRBD1 aligns across 9 bases. The CDR3 extends over 14 amino acids. CDR1 and CDR2 (germline): SGHKS, YYEKEE (reference sequence). The trim removed 4 bases at V and 8 bases at J, leaving 4 bases unmatched.